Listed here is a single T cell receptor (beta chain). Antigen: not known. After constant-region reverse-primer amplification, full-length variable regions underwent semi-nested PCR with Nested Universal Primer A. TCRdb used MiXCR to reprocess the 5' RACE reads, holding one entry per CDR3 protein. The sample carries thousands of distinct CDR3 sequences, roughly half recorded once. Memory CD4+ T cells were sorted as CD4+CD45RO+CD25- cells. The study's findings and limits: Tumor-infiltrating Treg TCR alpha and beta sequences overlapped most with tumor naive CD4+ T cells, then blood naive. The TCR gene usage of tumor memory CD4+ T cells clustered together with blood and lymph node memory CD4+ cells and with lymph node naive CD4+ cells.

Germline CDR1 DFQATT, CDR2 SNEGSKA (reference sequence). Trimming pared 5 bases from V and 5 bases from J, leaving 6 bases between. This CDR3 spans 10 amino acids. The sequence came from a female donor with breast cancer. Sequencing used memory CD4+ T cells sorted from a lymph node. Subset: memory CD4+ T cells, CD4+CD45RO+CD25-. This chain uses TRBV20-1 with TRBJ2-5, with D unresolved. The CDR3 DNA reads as TGCAGTGCTCTCTTGGAGACCCAGTACTTC. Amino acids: CSALLETQYF.